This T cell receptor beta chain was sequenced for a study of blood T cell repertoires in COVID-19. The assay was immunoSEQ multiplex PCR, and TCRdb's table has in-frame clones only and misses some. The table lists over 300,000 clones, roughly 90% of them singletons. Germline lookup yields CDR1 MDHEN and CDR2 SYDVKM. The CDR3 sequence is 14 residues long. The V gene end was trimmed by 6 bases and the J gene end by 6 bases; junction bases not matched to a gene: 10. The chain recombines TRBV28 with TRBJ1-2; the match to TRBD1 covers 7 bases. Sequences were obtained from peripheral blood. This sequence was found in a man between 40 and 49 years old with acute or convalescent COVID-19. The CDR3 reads CASRDTGTAHGYTF. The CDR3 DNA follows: TGTGCCAGCAGAGATACCGGGACAGCGCATGGCTACACCTTC.